This record covers a single TCR beta chain. What antigen it recognizes has not been identified. Base-call qualities are not available, and no considerably larger clone is one nucleotide away. The immunoSEQ Assay was the method used to sequence TCRbeta CDR3 regions. After extraction, genomic DNA underwent amplification by bias-controlled multiplex PCR, followed by high-throughput sequencing. Concerning the study's data processing: To quantify the absolute abundance of every unique TCRbeta CDR3 region, sequences were collapsed and filtered. T cell fraction was estimated by normalizing TCRbeta template counts to usable DNA, which was measured by amplifying reference genes present in all nucleated cells. Repertoire TCRs were annotated as SARS-CoV-2-specific by exact matching of V gene, CDR3 amino acid sequence and J gene to a known reactive TCR set. The reference SARS-CoV-2 TCR set came from MIRA and was filtered for enrichment in COVID-19-positive ImmuneCODE repertoires, removing public or cross-reactive TCRs. Using the MIRA antigens, annotated TCRs were further analysed by specific ORF or by position within an ORF. Breadth was defined as the number of annotated unique rearrangements divided by the total number of unique productive rearrangements, and depth was defined as the summed frequency of the annotated unique rearrangements. Two-sided Wilcoxon rank-sum tests were used to compare TCR breadth between groups. Drawn from immuneACCESS, this table holds only the in-frame rearrangements with V and J called that TCRdb kept. Clones are partly lost; checked studies trace under half to an unresolved V gene and leave the rest unexplained. V and J calls and clone size follow that table, whereas D and trimming were derived from the DNA. Here the sample has over 130,000 clones; 70% to 90% occur a single time. In total, the top ten clones hold around 5.1% of the sample.

The record originates from a study of Ad26.COV2.S vaccination and SARS-CoV-2 variants (TCRdb year 2021). About the investigation overall: The specificity and breadth of SARS-CoV-2-reactive T cell receptors after Ad26.COV2.S vaccination were assessed by TCRbeta repertoire sequencing. The TCR-sequenced set comprised approximately 32 samples: 19 Ad26.COV2.S vaccine recipients, 5 placebo recipients and 8 SARS-CoV-2 convalescent individuals.

The sample's time point label, in plain terms: individuals recovered from natural SARS-CoV-2 infection. What the study reported, not specific to this receptor: Vaccine and placebo recipients had comparable non-spike TCR breadth, which fits with the vaccine containing only spike. After vaccination, substantial breadth of spike-specific CD8+ and CD4+ T cell responses was reported. Higher spike-specific TCR breadth was observed in Ad26.COV2.S recipients than in placebo recipients (P = 0.0014). The authors noted that total T cell responses may have been underestimated by the TCR breadth and depth analyses.

Reading the germline V gene gives CDR1 MNHEY and CDR2 SVGAGI. Including cysteine and phenylalanine, the CDR3 has 13 amino acids. The read is trimmed to its CDR3 DNA, 39 bases read in frame from base 1. Deletion took 2 bases off V and 7 bases off J, with a span of 9 bases between the germline ends. This specimen was peripheral blood, taken after recovery from COVID-19. The V gene is TRBV6-5 and the J gene is TRBJ1-5; the D region possibly corresponds to TRBD1 (5 bases align). This TCR derives from a human donor who had recovered from COVID-19. The sequenced DNA: TGTGCCAGCAGTTACAGACAGAACCAGCCCCAGCATTTT. Translated, this gives CASSYRQNQPQHF.